This is a list of T cell receptor beta chains from one sample in a study of T cells after yellow fever vaccination. TCRdb passed the 5' RACE reads through MiXCR, listing each CDR3 protein once. The table includes around 610,000 distinct CDR3 sequences, about 13% detected once. Sequencing used PBMCs, obtained on the day of the yellow fever booster vaccination. The receptors stem from a man aged 25 to 45 who received the YFV17D yellow fever vaccine. CDR3s include the opening cysteine and the closing phenylalanine or tryptophan. D genes are given only for firm matches. Clone size is shown for a subset of rows, as once, few, many or a class of expanded clone.

v_gene: TRBV5-1; d_gene: NA; j_gene: TRBJ1-2; abundance: few; CDR3nt: TGCGCCAGCAGCTTGGAACATACGTATGGCTACACCTTC; CDR3aa: CASSLEHTYGYTF
v_gene: TRBV9; d_gene: TRBD1; j_gene: TRBJ2-7; abundance: NA; CDR3nt: TGTGCCAGCAGCGGGACAGGGGGCGCCCCTTCCGAGCAGTACTTC; CDR3aa: CASSGTGGAPSEQYF
v_gene: TRBV6-5; d_gene: NA; j_gene: TRBJ2-7; abundance: many; CDR3nt: TGTGCCAGCAGTTACGGTCAGAACTCCTACGAGCAGTACTTC; CDR3aa: CASSYGQNSYEQYF
v_gene: TRBV4-3; d_gene: TRBD1; j_gene: TRBJ1-2; abundance: many; CDR3nt: TGCGCCAGCAGCCGGACAGGGTCTGGCTACACCTTC; CDR3aa: CASSRTGSGYTF
v_gene: TRBV10-3; d_gene: TRBD2; j_gene: TRBJ2-7; abundance: few; CDR3nt: TGTGCCATCAGTGATCCGGGACTAGCGTCGGACGAGCAGTACTTC; CDR3aa: CAISDPGLASDEQYF
v_gene: TRBV7-2; d_gene: TRBD1; j_gene: TRBJ2-2; abundance: many; CDR3nt: TGTGCCAGCAGCGCGGACAGGGCCGGGGAGCTGTTTTTT; CDR3aa: CASSADRAGELFF
v_gene: TRBV9; d_gene: TRBD2; j_gene: TRBJ2-3; abundance: NA; CDR3nt: TGTGCCAGCAGCGTAGACTCGGGACTAGCGGGAGGGCCGAATACGCAGTATTTT; CDR3aa: CASSVDSGLAGGPNTQYF
v_gene: TRBV7-2; d_gene: TRBD2; j_gene: TRBJ2-3; abundance: NA; CDR3nt: TGTGCCAGCAGCTTAGTTCCTAGCGGGACCGCAGATACGCAGTATTTT; CDR3aa: CASSLVPSGTADTQYF
v_gene: TRBV5-1; d_gene: TRBD2; j_gene: TRBJ2-7; abundance: many; CDR3nt: TGCGCCAGCAGAGGTAGCGGGAGTCAGTACGAGCAGTACTTC; CDR3aa: CASRGSGSQYEQYF
v_gene: TRBV19; d_gene: NA; j_gene: TRBJ2-1; abundance: NA; CDR3nt: TGTGCCAGTAGTTCACGACAGGCAAACAATGAGCAGTTCTTC; CDR3aa: CASSSRQANNEQFF
v_gene: TRBV12-3/TRBV12-4; d_gene: NA; j_gene: TRBJ2-7; abundance: many; CDR3nt: TGTGCCAGCAGTTTACGATCCGAGCAGTACTTC; CDR3aa: CASSLRSEQYF
v_gene: TRBV29-1; d_gene: NA; j_gene: TRBJ2-7; abundance: few; CDR3nt: TGCAGCGTTGCCTCCAACCCTTACGAGCAGTACTTC; CDR3aa: CSVASNPYEQYF
v_gene: TRBV20-1; d_gene: NA; j_gene: TRBJ2-1; abundance: NA; CDR3nt: TGCAGTGCTTATAGACCGGGGGATGAGCAGTTCTTC; CDR3aa: CSAYRPGDEQFF
v_gene: TRBV12-3/TRBV12-4; d_gene: NA; j_gene: TRBJ2-1; abundance: NA; CDR3nt: TGTGCCAGCAGTCCGAACTTAGTCAATGAGCAGTTCTTC; CDR3aa: CASSPNLVNEQFF
v_gene: TRBV25-1; d_gene: NA; j_gene: TRBJ1-1; abundance: many; CDR3nt: TGTGCCAGCAGTGAAACCAGCTCCCTTGGCACTGAAGCTTTCTTT; CDR3aa: CASSETSSLGTEAFF
v_gene: TRBV12-3/TRBV12-4; d_gene: NA; j_gene: TRBJ2-7; abundance: NA; CDR3nt: TGTGCCAGCAGTGGAGGGCACTTAGCCTACGAGCAGTACTTC; CDR3aa: CASSGGHLAYEQYF
v_gene: TRBV18; d_gene: NA; j_gene: TRBJ2-7; abundance: few; CDR3nt: TGTGCCAGCTCACCCGAAACCGGACCTAAGGGGGAGCAGTACTTC; CDR3aa: CASSPETGPKGEQYF
v_gene: TRBV6-1; d_gene: NA; j_gene: TRBJ2-7; abundance: NA; CDR3nt: TGTGCCAGCAGTGAAAACTCCCTTGCATACGAGCAGTACTTC; CDR3aa: CASSENSLAYEQYF
v_gene: TRBV5-1; d_gene: NA; j_gene: TRBJ1-1; abundance: few; CDR3nt: TGCGCCAGCAGCCCAACAGGGAACCCTAACACTGAAGCTTTCTTT; CDR3aa: CASSPTGNPNTEAFF
v_gene: TRBV7-2; d_gene: TRBD2; j_gene: TRBJ2-1; abundance: NA; CDR3nt: TGTGCCAGCAGCTTCGCTAAAGGCGGCGGGAGGGATATGAGTGAGCAGTTCTTC; CDR3aa: CASSFAKGGGRDMSEQFF
v_gene: TRBV14; d_gene: TRBD1; j_gene: TRBJ2-7; abundance: few; CDR3nt: TGTGCCAGCAGCCAAGAAGGGGGACAGGGGCGGGTAGCGGGTTACCCCTACGAGCAGTACTTC; CDR3aa: CASSQEGGQGRVAGYPYEQYF
v_gene: TRBV20-1; d_gene: NA; j_gene: TRBJ1-4; abundance: NA; CDR3nt: TGCAGTGCTAGAGAGGATGAAAAACTGTTTTTT; CDR3aa: CSAREDEKLFF
v_gene: TRBV18; d_gene: NA; j_gene: TRBJ2-5; abundance: few; CDR3nt: TGTGCCAGCTCACCGCGGGGTGGACGGCAAGAGACCCAGTACTTC; CDR3aa: CASSPRGGRQETQYF
v_gene: TRBV7-9; d_gene: NA; j_gene: TRBJ2-3; abundance: NA; CDR3nt: TGTGCCAGCAGCTTACTGCCAGCAGTAGATACGCAGTATTTT; CDR3aa: CASSLLPAVDTQYF
v_gene: TRBV5-6; d_gene: NA; j_gene: TRBJ1-2; abundance: few; CDR3nt: TGTGCCAGCAGCTTATCGCGCCTGACATCCCCCCATGGCTACACCTTC; CDR3aa: CASSLSRLTSPHGYTF
v_gene: TRBV19; d_gene: NA; j_gene: TRBJ2-2; abundance: NA; CDR3nt: TGTGCCAGTAGTATAGTCGCCAGATCCGGGGAGCTGTTTTTT; CDR3aa: CASSIVARSGELFF
v_gene: TRBV6-2/TRBV6-3; d_gene: TRBD1; j_gene: TRBJ1-2; abundance: NA; CDR3nt: TGTGCCAGCAGTTCGAGGACAGGGGGTAACTATGGCTACACCTTC; CDR3aa: CASSSRTGGNYGYTF
v_gene: TRBV29-1; d_gene: NA; j_gene: TRBJ1-1; abundance: NA; CDR3nt: TGCAGCTCTTTAGGGGTGGCTGAAACTGAAGCTTTCTTT; CDR3aa: CSSLGVAETEAFF
v_gene: TRBV5-4; d_gene: NA; j_gene: TRBJ1-3; abundance: few; CDR3nt: TGTGCCAGCAGCTCTATATCGAACGGAAACACCATATATTTT; CDR3aa: CASSSISNGNTIYF
v_gene: TRBV20-1; d_gene: NA; j_gene: TRBJ2-3; abundance: NA; CDR3nt: TGCAGTGCTTTAGAGGGCAGAGGGACAGATACGCAGTATTTT; CDR3aa: CSALEGRGTDTQYF
v_gene: TRBV29-1; d_gene: NA; j_gene: TRBJ2-1; abundance: few; CDR3nt: TGCAGCGTTGAGCACAACTCCTACAATGAGCAGTTCTTC; CDR3aa: CSVEHNSYNEQFF
v_gene: TRBV6-1; d_gene: TRBD1; j_gene: TRBJ1-5; abundance: NA; CDR3nt: TGTGCCAGCGGACAGGGGGTTCGGCCCCAGCATTTT; CDR3aa: CASGQGVRPQHF
v_gene: TRBV20-1; d_gene: NA; j_gene: TRBJ2-1; abundance: NA; CDR3nt: TGCAGTGCTGCACGACAGGGAGGGGAGCAGTTCTTC; CDR3aa: CSAARQGGEQFF
v_gene: TRBV25-1; d_gene: NA; j_gene: TRBJ2-1; abundance: NA; CDR3nt: TGTGCCAGCAGTGGGGGGGCTAGGCAGACTGAGCAGTTCTTC; CDR3aa: CASSGGARQTEQFF
v_gene: TRBV12-3/TRBV12-4; d_gene: TRBD1; j_gene: TRBJ1-2; abundance: many; CDR3nt: TGTGCCAGCGGGGGACAGGGGGACTATGGCTACACCTTC; CDR3aa: CASGGQGDYGYTF
v_gene: TRBV6-5; d_gene: NA; j_gene: TRBJ2-7; abundance: NA; CDR3nt: TGTGCCAGCAGTTACAGCTGGGGAGTGAACGACGAGCAGTACTTC; CDR3aa: CASSYSWGVNDEQYF
v_gene: TRBV29-1; d_gene: TRBD2; j_gene: TRBJ2-5; abundance: NA; CDR3nt: TGCAGCGGGCGCGGGGGTCAAGAGACCCAGTACTTC; CDR3aa: CSGRGGQETQYF
v_gene: TRBV10-3; d_gene: NA; j_gene: TRBJ1-4; abundance: NA; CDR3nt: TGTGCCATCAGTGTGGAGTCGGGGGGGAGGGAAAAACTGTTTTTT; CDR3aa: CAISVESGGREKLFF
v_gene: TRBV15; d_gene: NA; j_gene: TRBJ1-5; abundance: NA; CDR3nt: TGTGCCACCGAATCTCGTTCAGTTCTTAGCAATCAGCCCCAGCATTTT; CDR3aa: CATESRSVLSNQPQHF
v_gene: TRBV28; d_gene: TRBD1; j_gene: TRBJ2-7; abundance: NA; CDR3nt: TGTGCCAGCAGCCAATTCCGACAGGGGTTGTACTTC; CDR3aa: CASSQFRQGLYF
v_gene: TRBV29-1; d_gene: NA; j_gene: TRBJ1-1; abundance: NA; CDR3nt: TGCAGCGTTGAAGACCCCGGTGGGCAAGCTTTCTTT; CDR3aa: CSVEDPGGQAFF
v_gene: TRBV5-1; d_gene: TRBD1; j_gene: TRBJ2-7; abundance: NA; CDR3nt: TGCGCCAGCAGCCGGGTTATCGGGACAGTGGCGTACGAGCAGTACTTC; CDR3aa: CASSRVIGTVAYEQYF
v_gene: TRBV20-1; d_gene: TRBD2; j_gene: TRBJ2-7; abundance: NA; CDR3nt: TGCAGTGCTGCAGGGACTAACTACTACGAGCAGTACTTC; CDR3aa: CSAAGTNYYEQYF
v_gene: TRBV11-2; d_gene: NA; j_gene: TRBJ2-7; abundance: few; CDR3nt: TGTGCCAGCAGCCCGGAAAGGTGGGACGGCGAAGGACATCCCTACGAGCAGTACTTC; CDR3aa: CASSPERWDGEGHPYEQYF
v_gene: TRBV7-8; d_gene: NA; j_gene: TRBJ1-1; abundance: NA; CDR3nt: TGTGCCAGCGCATACGCAGAGGGAATGGGCACTGAAGCTTTCTTT; CDR3aa: CASAYAEGMGTEAFF
v_gene: TRBV6-5; d_gene: NA; j_gene: TRBJ2-6; abundance: NA; CDR3nt: TGTGCCAGCAGTTACTCGACGGGCTCTGGGGCCAACGTCCTGACTTTC; CDR3aa: CASSYSTGSGANVLTF
v_gene: TRBV5-6; d_gene: NA; j_gene: TRBJ2-4; abundance: many; CDR3nt: TGTGCCAGCAGCCAACTGGGGACCGCTAAAAACATTCAGTACTTC; CDR3aa: CASSQLGTAKNIQYF
v_gene: TRBV18; d_gene: NA; j_gene: TRBJ1-5; abundance: NA; CDR3nt: TGTGCCAGCTCACCTGGGGGAGTAAGCCAGCCCCAGCATTTT; CDR3aa: CASSPGGVSQPQHF
v_gene: TRBV29-1; d_gene: NA; j_gene: TRBJ2-3; abundance: many; CDR3nt: TGCAGCGTTAGGGTCAGCACAGATACGCAGTATTTT; CDR3aa: CSVRVSTDTQYF
v_gene: TRBV5-6; d_gene: TRBD1; j_gene: TRBJ1-1; abundance: few; CDR3nt: TGTGCCAGCAGCTTGTTTTCAGGGGGCGCGGACACTGAAGCTTTCTTT; CDR3aa: CASSLFSGGADTEAFF
v_gene: TRBV18; d_gene: NA; j_gene: TRBJ2-6; abundance: NA; CDR3nt: TGTGCCAGCTCACACTCAACAGGGTTAGCCAACGTCCTGACTTTC; CDR3aa: CASSHSTGLANVLTF
v_gene: TRBV4-3; d_gene: NA; j_gene: TRBJ2-5; abundance: few; CDR3nt: TGCGCCAGCAGCCAAGGGATTCCCCAGGGGGGAGAGACCCAGTACTTC; CDR3aa: CASSQGIPQGGETQYF
v_gene: TRBV15; d_gene: NA; j_gene: TRBJ2-1; abundance: NA; CDR3nt: TGTGCCACCAGCAGAGATCGGGGGAGGTGGACCGTCTACAATGAGCAGTTCTTC; CDR3aa: CATSRDRGRWTVYNEQFF
v_gene: TRBV27; d_gene: TRBD2; j_gene: TRBJ2-1; abundance: few; CDR3nt: TGTGCCAGCAGACCGGGACTAGTTCTCTACAATGAGCAGTTCTTC; CDR3aa: CASRPGLVLYNEQFF